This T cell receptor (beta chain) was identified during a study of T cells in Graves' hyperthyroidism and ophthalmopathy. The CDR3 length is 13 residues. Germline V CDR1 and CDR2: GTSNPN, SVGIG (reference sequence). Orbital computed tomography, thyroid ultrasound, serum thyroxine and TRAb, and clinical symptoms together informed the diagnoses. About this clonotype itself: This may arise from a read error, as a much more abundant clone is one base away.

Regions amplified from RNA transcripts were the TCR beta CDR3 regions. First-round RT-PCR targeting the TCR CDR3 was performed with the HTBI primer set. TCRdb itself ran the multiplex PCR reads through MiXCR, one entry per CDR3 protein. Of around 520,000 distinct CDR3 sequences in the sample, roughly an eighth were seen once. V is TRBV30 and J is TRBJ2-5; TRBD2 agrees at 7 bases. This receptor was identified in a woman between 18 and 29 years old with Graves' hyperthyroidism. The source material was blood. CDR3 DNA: TGTACCTGGACTAGGATAGTCCAAGAGACCCAGTACTTC. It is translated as CTWTRIVQETQYF.